This TCR beta chain was sequenced in a study of shared clonotypes between healthy human individuals (dated by TCRdb to 2019 to 2021). For context, the study as a whole: The cohort included three men and a couple of women between 18 and 49 years of age. To estimate repertoire size and how much clonotype sharing occurs between individuals, the study deeply sequenced the blood TCR repertoires of about five healthy adults. To increase sequencing depth and limit assay-specific biases, different laboratories used diverse techniques to prepare libraries and sequence TCR repertoires. Between about 0.94 and 10 billion PBMCs per donor were obtained by leukapheresis. The paper as a whole reports these results and caveats: Sampling was restricted to blood, and TCR repertoires in tissues likely differ from the TCR repertoires found in blood. Pairwise subsampling led to the expectation that sequencing depth would affect the degree of clonotype sharing among donors. Because the study included a small number of donors, the genetic and exposure-history diversity represented was limited.

Turning to this clone: What this receptor recognizes is not known. There are no base qualities to consult, and no much larger clone falls within one base.

The donors were healthy, HIV-negative adults who had no recently reported acute infections or vaccinations. All donors were Caucasian adults living in Nashville, Tennessee, USA. In the unsorted samples, some 94 million PBMCs were counted, and genomic DNA was extracted using the QIAamp DNA Blood Mini kit. After blood collection by leukapheresis, PBMCs were isolated using Ficoll-Histopaque density gradient centrifugation and then cryopreserved in the vapor phase of liquid nitrogen. Using the deep immunoSEQ assay, TCR CDR3 regions were amplified from genomic DNA by multiplex PCR. Genomic DNA extracted from each cell subset was distributed evenly over all wells of several immunoSEQ 96-well plates, and each plate served as one replicate. For unsorted PBMC, around 290 ng of genomic DNA, equivalent to approximately 30,000 T cell genomes, went into each replicate PCR. Unsorted PBMC genomic DNA was sequenced across ten immunoSEQ deep assay plates. Purified libraries were quantified with a Qubit 3.0 fluorometer, sized on a Bioanalyzer 2100, and re-quantified with the KAPA Library Quantification kit. Every immunoSEQ 96-well plate was sequenced on a separate single-read 150-cycle Illumina NextSeq 550 flow cell. Under the source paper's analysis protocol: The immunoSEQ output contained only junctional sequences without quality scores, so filtering could not match that applied to full-length reads. To assign V/J genes and CDR3, sequences were annotated against IMGT germline references using PyIR, a Python wrapper for IgBLAST v1.9. Reads were filtered out if the reads had weak V/J assignments (E-value above 1e-6), no CDR3, stop codons, out-of-frame junctions, or ambiguous translated residues. V3J clonotypes were defined by identical inferred V gene, J gene, and CDR3 amino acid sequence. Percentage overlap between repertoires was computed as shared unique clonotypes divided by the size of the smaller repertoire. RTK rarefaction, the Chao1 estimator, and Recon v2.1 estimates of unobserved clonotypes were used to assess repertoire richness. Sourced from immuneACCESS, this table was stored by TCRdb with only in-frame sequences that have V and J called. A share of the clones is absent; for the studies checked, an unresolved V gene accounts for under half, and the remainder has no known explanation. For V, J and clone size, that table is used; D and trimming come from the DNA. The sample table contains 450,000 to 500,000 clones; only one count was recorded for around 78% of them. The leading ten clones occupy 10% to 15% of the sample.

The clonotype was recovered from a woman between 40 and 55 years old in good health. Some clones in this sample may be carry-over from other donors' samples. The sample consisted of PBMCs.

The CDR3 region has the sequence CASSQPTSGTYNEQFF. The nucleotides read TGCGCCAGCAGCCAACCGACTAGCGGAACCTACAATGAGCAGTTCTTC. The V gene is TRBV4-1 and the J gene is TRBJ2-1; 9 central nucleotides agree with TRBD2. Trimming accounts for 2 bases at V and 2 bases at J, while the number of junction bases matched to no gene is 4. Including cysteine and phenylalanine, the CDR3 has 16 amino acids. Only the CDR3 DNA stays, 48 bases, in frame from base 1. Based on the germline V gene, the CDR1 and CDR2 sequences are MGHRA and YSYEKL.